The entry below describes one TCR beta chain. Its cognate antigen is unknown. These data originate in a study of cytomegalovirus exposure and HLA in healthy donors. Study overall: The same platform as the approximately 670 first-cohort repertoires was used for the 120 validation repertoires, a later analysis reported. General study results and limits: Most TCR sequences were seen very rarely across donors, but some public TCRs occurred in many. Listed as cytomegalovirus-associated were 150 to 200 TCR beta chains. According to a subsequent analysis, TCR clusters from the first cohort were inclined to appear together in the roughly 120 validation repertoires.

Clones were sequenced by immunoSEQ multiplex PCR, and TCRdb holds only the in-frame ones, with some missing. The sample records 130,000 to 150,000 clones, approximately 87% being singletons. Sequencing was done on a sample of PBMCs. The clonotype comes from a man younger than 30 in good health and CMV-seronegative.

The CDR3 spells CASSEDGQGGGEQYF. DNA of the CDR3: TGTGCCAGCAGTGAAGACGGCCAGGGTGGCGGCGAGCAGTACTTC. The rearrangement joins TRBV6-1 to TRBJ2-7; possible D gene TRBD1, 5 bases. The V gene's germline CDR1 is MNHNS and CDR2 SASEGT. This CDR3 spans 15 amino acids. V gave up 1 base and J gave up 6 bases, with 16 bases separating them.